The 9 T cell receptor beta chains below were found in one sample sequenced in a study of blood T cells in healthy people across ages. Primers used in a second PCR of about 7 to 12 cycles were a sample-barcoded 5' primer and a J-beta primer mix. TCRdb re-called the 5' RACE reads through MiXCR, storing one row per CDR3 protein. The top ten hold roughly 14% of the sample, which has hundreds of thousands of distinct CDR3 sequences, roughly 30% seen once. The sequenced sample consisted of blood. Receptor source: a woman older than 75 in good health.

This clonotype was counted a few times. The rearrangement joins TRBV29-1 to TRBJ2-2, with D perhaps matching TRBD2 (5 bases). The CDR3 is made up of 14 amino acids. Germline CDR1 is SQVTM and CDR2 is ANQGSEA. V lost 6 bases to trimming and J lost 4 bases, with 15 bases between them. Here the CDR3 reads CSVERNRGTGELFF. The CDR3 bases are TGCAGCGTCGAGCGCAATCGGGGCACCGGGGAGCTGTTTTTT.

This clonotype showed up many times. This chain connects TRBV30 to TRBJ2-7, with unresolved D. Germline CDR1 GTSNPN, CDR2 SVGIG (reference sequence). With 3 bases removed from V and 6 bases from J, the gap between germline ends came to 12 bases. There are 12 residues in the CDR3. The CDR3 DNA follows: TGTGCCTGGAGAGCTCGGCCCTCCGAGCAGTACTTC. Protein sequence: CAWRARPSEQYF.

The chain couples TRBV27 to TRBJ1-6; D not certain. The CDR3 covers 15 residues. Trimming shortened V by 6 bases and J by 5 bases, and 14 bases separated the two germline ends. Germline-derived CDR1 and CDR2 are MNHEY and SMNVEV (reference sequence). The CDR3 is CASSQEGRNNSPLHF. For the CDR3, the DNA is TGTGCCAGCAGCCAGGAGGGCAGGAATAATTCACCCCTCCACTTT.

Of note for this clonotype: A single base separates this from a much larger clone, so it may be a read error. V and J are TRBV7-2 and TRBJ2-1, with a weak D call TRBD1 (6 bases). The V end was cut by 8 bases, the J end by 13 bases, with 21 bases between. CDR3 length: 13 amino acids. The V gene's germline CDR1 is SGHTA and CDR2 FQGNSA. DNA for the CDR3: TGTGCCAGCGGTCGACAGGAGAGGGAGACCCAGTTCTTC. Encoded protein: CASGRQERETQFF.

V is TRBV30 and J is TRBJ1-2, with TRBD1 matching over 7 bases. Germline CDR1 reads GTSNPN; CDR2 reads SVGIG (reference sequence). The junction had 9 bases not matched to a gene; V was cut back by 1 base and J by 7 bases. The CDR3 has 14 amino acids. The CDR3 bases are TGTGCCTGGAGTGCACACAGGGGCTGGTTTGGCTACACCTTC. Translated, it gives CAWSAHRGWFGYTF.

V gene TRBV29-1 combines with J gene TRBJ2-5, with TRBD1 identical over 7 bases. This CDR3 spans 15 amino acids. Germline CDR1 and CDR2: SQVTM and ANQGSEA. V lost 2 bases and J lost 1; bases outside the gene matches: 7. CDR3 loop: CSVELARGTQETQYF. The CDR3 DNA is TGCAGCGTTGAATTGGCCAGGGGGACCCAAGAGACCCAGTACTTC.

In its sample, this clonotype was seen many times. The V gene is TRBV4-2, the J gene TRBJ1-4, with 8 bases matching TRBD1. J gave up 5 bases and V 4 bases, and 3 bases lay outside the gene matches. The CDR3 contains 14 residues. The germline CDR1 and CDR2 sequences are LGHNA and YNFKEQ. In DNA form, the CDR3 reads TGTGCCAGCAGCCGACAGGGGAGGAATGAAAAACTGTTTTTT. Translation: CASSRQGRNEKLFF.

The table lists this clonotype with many counts. The V and J genes are TRBV12-3 or TRBV12-4 and TRBJ2-2; TRBD1 aligns across 8 bases. This CDR3 spans 14 amino acids. V was pared by 7 bases and J by 5 bases, with 6 bases of the junction left unmatched. The CDR3 DNA reads as TGTGCCAGCAACCTGCAGGGGGCAACCGGGGAGCTGTTTTTT. Encoded protein: CASNLQGATGELFF.

J is TRBJ2-7 and V is TRBV19, with TRBD2 matching 11 bases. The germline gives CDR1 LNHDA, CDR2 SQIVND (reference sequence). This CDR3 spans 16 amino acids. The ends lost 4 bases at V and 3 bases at J; junction bases unmatched: 8. The CDR3, as DNA: TGTGCCAGTAGTAGGTCCTCCGGGACTAGCGGCTACGAGCAGTACTTC. Its protein is CASSRSSGTSGYEQYF.